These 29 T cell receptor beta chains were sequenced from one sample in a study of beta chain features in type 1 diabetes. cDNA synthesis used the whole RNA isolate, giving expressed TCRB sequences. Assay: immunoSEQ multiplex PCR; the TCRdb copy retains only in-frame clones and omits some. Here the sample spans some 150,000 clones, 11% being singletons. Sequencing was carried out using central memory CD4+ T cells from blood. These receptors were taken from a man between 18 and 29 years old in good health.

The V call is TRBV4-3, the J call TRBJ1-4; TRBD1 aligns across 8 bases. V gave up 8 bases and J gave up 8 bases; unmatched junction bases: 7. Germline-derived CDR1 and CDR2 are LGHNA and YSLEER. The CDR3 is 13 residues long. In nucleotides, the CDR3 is TGCGCCAGCGGAGTACAGGGGGGCGAAAAACTGTTTTTT. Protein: CASGVQGGEKLFF.

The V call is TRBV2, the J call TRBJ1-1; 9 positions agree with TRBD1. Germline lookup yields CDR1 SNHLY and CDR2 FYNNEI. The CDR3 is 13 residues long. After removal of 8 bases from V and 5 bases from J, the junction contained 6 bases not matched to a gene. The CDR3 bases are TGTGCCAGCGGATTGGGACAGGGTACTGAAGCTTTCTTT. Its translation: CASGLGQGTEAFF.

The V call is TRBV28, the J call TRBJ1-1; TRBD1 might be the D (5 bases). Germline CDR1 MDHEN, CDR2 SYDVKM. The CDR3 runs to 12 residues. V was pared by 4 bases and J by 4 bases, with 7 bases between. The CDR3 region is CASSSGTTEAFF. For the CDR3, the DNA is TGTGCCAGCAGTTCCGGGACCACTGAAGCTTTCTTT.

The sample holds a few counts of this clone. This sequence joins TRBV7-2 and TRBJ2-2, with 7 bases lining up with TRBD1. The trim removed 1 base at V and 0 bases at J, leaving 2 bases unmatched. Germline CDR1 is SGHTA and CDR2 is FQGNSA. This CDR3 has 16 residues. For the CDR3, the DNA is TGTGCCAGCAGCTTAGGTGACAGGGCGAACACCGGGGAGCTGTTTTTT. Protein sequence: CASSLGDRANTGELFF.

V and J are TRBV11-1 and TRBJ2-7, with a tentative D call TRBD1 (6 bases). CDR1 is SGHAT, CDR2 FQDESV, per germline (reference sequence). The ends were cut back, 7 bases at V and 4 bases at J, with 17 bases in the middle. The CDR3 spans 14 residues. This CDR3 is CASTRATGDYEQYF. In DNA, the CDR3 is TGTGCCAGCACCCGTGCGACAGGTGATTACGAGCAGTACTTC.

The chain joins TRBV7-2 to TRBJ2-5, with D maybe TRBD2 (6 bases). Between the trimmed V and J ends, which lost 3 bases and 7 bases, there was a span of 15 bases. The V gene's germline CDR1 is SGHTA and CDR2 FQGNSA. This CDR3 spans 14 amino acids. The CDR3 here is CASSLNGRKGTQYF. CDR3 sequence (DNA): TGTGCCAGCAGCTTGAACGGGAGAAAAGGGACCCAGTACTTC.

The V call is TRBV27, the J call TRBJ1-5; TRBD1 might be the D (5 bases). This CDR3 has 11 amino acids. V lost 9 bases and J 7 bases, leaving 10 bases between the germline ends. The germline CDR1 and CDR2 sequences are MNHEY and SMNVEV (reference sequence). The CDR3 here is CARGGDQPQHF. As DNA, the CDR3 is TGTGCCAGGGGAGGGGACCAGCCCCAGCATTTT.

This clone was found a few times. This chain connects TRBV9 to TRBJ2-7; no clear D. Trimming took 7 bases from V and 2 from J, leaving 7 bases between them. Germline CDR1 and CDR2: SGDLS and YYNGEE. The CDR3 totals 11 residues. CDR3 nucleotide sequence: TGTGCCAGCGGGCACACCTACGAGCAGTACTTC. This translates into CASGHTYEQYF.

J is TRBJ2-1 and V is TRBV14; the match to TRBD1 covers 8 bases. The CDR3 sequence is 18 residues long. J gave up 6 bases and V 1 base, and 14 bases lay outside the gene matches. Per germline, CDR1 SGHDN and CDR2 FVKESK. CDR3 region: CASSQAARSGGRGNEQFF. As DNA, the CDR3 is TGTGCCAGCAGCCAAGCCGCCCGATCAGGGGGCCGGGGCAATGAGCAGTTCTTC.

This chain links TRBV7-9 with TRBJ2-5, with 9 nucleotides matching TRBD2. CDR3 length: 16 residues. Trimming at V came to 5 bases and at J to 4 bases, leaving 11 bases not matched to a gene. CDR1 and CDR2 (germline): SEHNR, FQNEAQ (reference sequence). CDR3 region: CASSPQRGEYRETQYF. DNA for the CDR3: TGTGCCAGCAGCCCACAGCGGGGGGAGTATAGAGAGACCCAGTACTTC.

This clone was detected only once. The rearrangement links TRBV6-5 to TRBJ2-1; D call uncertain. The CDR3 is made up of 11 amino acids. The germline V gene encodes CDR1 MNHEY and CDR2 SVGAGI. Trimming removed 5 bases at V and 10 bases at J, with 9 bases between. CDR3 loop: CASSQGQEQFF. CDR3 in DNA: TGTGCCAGCAGTCAAGGTCAGGAGCAGTTCTTC.

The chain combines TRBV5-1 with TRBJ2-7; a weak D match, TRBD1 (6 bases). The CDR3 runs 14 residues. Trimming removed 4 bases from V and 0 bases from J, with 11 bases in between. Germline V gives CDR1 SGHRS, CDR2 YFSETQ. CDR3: CASSLRTASYEQYF. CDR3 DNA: TGCGCCAGCAGCCTCAGGACAGCCTCCTACGAGCAGTACTTC.

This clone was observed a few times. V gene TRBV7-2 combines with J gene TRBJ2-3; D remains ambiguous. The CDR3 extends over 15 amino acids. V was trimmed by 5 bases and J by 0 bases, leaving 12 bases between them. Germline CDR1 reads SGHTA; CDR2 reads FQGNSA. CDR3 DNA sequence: TGTGCCAGCAGCCCGAACCAGCCTAGCACAGATACGCAGTATTTT. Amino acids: CASSPNQPSTDTQYF.

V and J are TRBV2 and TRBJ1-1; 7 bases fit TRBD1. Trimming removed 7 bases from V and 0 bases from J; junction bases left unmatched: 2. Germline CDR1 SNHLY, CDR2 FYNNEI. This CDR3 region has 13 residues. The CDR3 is CASTDRVNTEAFF. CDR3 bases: TGTGCCAGCACAGACAGGGTGAACACTGAAGCTTTCTTT. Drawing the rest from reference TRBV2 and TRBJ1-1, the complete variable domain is EPEVTQTPSHQVTQMGQEVILRCVPISNHLYFYWYRQILGQKVEFLVSFYNNEISEKSEIFDDQFSVERPDGSNFTLKIRSTKLEDSAMYFCASTDRVNTEAFFGQGTRLTVV.

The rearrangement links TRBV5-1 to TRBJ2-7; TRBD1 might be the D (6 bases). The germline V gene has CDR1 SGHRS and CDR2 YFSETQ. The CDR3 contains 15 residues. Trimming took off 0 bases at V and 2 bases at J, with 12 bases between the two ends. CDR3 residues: CASSLEQGPTYEQYF. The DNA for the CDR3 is TGCGCCAGCAGCTTGGAACAGGGACCTACCTACGAGCAGTACTTC.

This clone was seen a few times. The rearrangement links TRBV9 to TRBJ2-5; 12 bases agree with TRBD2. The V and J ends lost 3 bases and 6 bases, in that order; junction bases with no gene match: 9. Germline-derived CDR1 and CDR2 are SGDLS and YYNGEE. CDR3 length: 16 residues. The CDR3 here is CASSATPSGGAKTQYF. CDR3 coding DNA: TGTGCCAGCAGCGCTACTCCTAGCGGGGGGGCCAAGACCCAGTACTTC.

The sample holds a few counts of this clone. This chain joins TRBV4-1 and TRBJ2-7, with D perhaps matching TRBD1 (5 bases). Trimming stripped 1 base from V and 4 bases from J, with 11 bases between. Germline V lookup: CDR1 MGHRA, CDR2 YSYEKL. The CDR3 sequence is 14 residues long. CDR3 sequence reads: CASSQGPTAYEQYF. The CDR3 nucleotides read TGCGCCAGCAGCCAAGGTCCGACAGCATACGAGCAGTACTTC.

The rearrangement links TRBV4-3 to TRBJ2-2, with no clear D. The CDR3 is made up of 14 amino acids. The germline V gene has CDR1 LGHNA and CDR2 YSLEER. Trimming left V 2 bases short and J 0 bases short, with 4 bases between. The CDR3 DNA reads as TGCGCCAGCAGCCAAAGCGCGAACACCGGGGAGCTGTTTTTT. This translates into CASSQSANTGELFF.

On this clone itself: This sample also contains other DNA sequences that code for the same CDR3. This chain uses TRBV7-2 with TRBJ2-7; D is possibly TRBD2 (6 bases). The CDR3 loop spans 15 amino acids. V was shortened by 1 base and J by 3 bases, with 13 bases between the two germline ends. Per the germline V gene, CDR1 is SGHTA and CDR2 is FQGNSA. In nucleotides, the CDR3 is TGTGCCAGCAGCTTAGGCGGGACGCCCAGCTACGAGCAGTACTTC. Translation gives CASSLGGTPSYEQYF.

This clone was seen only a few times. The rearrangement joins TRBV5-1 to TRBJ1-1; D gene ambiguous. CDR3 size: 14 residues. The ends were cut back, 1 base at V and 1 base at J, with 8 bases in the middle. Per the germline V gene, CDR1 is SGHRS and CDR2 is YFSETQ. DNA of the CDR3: TGCGCCAGCAGCTTGTTGTCCAGGAACACTGAAGCTTTCTTT. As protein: CASSLLSRNTEAFF.

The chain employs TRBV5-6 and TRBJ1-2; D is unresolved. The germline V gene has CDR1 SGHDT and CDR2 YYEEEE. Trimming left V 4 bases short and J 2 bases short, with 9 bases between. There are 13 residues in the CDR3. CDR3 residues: CASSRRRNYGYTF. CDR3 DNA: TGTGCCAGCAGCCGCAGGCGAAACTATGGCTACACCTTC.

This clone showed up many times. As DNA, the CDR3 is TGCGCCAGCAGCCGAGGGGGCATCTATGGCTACACCTTC. Its protein is CASSRGGIYGYTF. The chain joins TRBV4-1 to TRBJ1-2; 7 positions match TRBD1. The V gene's germline CDR1 is MGHRA and CDR2 YSYEKL. J gave up 4 bases and V 4 bases, and 3 bases lay outside the gene matches. The length of the CDR3 is 13 residues.

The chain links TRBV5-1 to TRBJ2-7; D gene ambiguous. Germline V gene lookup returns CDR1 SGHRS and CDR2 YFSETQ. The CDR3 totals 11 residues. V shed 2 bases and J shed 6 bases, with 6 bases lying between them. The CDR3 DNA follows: TGCGCCAGCAGCTTAATGGGCGAGCAGTACTTC. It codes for CASSLMGEQYF.

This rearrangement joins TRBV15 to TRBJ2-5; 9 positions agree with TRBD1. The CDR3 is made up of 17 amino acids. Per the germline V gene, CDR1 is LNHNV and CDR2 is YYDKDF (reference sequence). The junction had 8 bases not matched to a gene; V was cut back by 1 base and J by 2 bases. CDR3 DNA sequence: TGTGCCACCAGCAGAGGGGACAGGGCGAGTTCTCAAGAGACCCAGTACTTC. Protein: CATSRGDRASSQETQYF.

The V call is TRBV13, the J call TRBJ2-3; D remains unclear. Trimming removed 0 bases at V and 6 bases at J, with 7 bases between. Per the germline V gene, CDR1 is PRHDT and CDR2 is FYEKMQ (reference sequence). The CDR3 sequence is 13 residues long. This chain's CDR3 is CASSLGPGDTQYF. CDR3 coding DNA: TGTGCCAGCAGCTTAGGACCCGGGGATACGCAGTATTTT.

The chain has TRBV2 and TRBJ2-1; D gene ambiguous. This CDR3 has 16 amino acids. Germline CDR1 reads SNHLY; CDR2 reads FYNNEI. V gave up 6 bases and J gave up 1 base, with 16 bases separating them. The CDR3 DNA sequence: TGTGCCAGCAGACCCCTCGGGTCCTTGTCCTACAATGAGCAGTTCTTC. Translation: CASRPLGSLSYNEQFF.

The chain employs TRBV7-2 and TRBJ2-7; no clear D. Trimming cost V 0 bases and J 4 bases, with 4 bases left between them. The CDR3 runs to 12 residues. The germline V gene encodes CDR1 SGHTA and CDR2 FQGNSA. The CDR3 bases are TGTGCCAGCAGCTTAGCCCCATACGAGCAGTACTTC. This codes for CASSLAPYEQYF.

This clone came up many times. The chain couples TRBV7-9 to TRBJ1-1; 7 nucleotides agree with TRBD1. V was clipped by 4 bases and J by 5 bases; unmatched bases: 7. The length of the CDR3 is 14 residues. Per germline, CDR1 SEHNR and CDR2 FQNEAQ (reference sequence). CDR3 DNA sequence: TGTGCCAGCAGCTACCAGGGGGGTAGGACTGAAGCTTTCTTT. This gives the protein CASSYQGGRTEAFF.

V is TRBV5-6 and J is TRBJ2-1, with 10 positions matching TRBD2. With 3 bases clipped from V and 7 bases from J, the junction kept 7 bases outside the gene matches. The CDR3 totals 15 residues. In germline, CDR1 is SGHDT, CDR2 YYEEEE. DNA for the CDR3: TGTGCCAGCAGCTCACTAGCGGGATTCCGTAATGAGCAGTTCTTC. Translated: CASSSLAGFRNEQFF.